This TCR beta chain was sequenced for a study of T cells expressing NK-cell markers. Overall study context: Each TCR beta repertoire originated in sorted T cells that were CD3+CD56+NKG2C+, CD3+CD56+NKG2C- or CD3+CD56-NKG2C+. HCMV seropositivity marked seven of the eight sequenced donors; one was seronegative.

TCRdb derives one entry per CDR3 protein from the 5' RACE reads, leaving out DNA. Its table lists 150,000 or so distinct CDR3 sequences. CDR3 length equals 15 residues. CDR1 SGHRS and CDR2 YFSETQ come from the germline V gene. The specimen sequenced was blood T cells: a sorted CD56 or NKG2C T cell subset, CD4+ or CD8+ T cells, or bulk PBMC T cells (not recorded which). V is TRBV5-1 and J is TRBJ2-2; TCRdb's D call of TRBD2 is untestable without DNA. The clonotype comes from a woman between 18 and 75 years old in good health. The CDR3 reads CASSWGTSGSWELFF. The full variable domain, completed using reference TRBV5-1 and TRBJ2-2, is KAGVTQTPRYLIKTRGQQVTLSCSPISGHRSVSWYQQTPGQGLQFLFEYFSETQRNKGNFPGRFSGRQFSNSRSEMNVSTLELGDSALYLCASSWGTSGSWELFFGEGSRLTVL.